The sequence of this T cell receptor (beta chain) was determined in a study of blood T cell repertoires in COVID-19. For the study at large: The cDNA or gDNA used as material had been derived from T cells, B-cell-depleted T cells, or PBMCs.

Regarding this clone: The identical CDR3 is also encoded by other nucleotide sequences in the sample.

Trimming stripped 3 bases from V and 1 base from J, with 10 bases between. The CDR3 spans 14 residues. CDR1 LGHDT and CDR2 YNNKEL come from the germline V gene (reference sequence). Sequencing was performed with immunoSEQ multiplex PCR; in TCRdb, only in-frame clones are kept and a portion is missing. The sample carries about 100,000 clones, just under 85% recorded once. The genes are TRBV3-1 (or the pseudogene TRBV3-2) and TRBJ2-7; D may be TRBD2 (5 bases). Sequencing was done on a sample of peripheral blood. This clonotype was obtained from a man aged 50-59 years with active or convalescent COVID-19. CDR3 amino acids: CASSQRVTSYEQYF. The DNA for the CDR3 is TGTGCCAGCAGCCAGCGGGTTACTTCCTACGAGCAGTACTTC.